The present TCR beta chain was sequenced within a study of PD-L1 blockade in urothelial cancer. Study-level information: The patients first took atezolizumab around 2014, receiving 1,200 mg intravenously every 3 weeks. Among blood samples, the median T cell count was about 130,000.

The CDR3 totals 16 residues. V lost 6 bases, J lost 1 base, and 17 bases lay in between. CDR1 is SGHVS and CDR2 is FNYEAQ in the germline V gene. Patients' urothelial carcinoma was locally advanced or metastatic. Samples spanned pretreatment and treatment, with 1 to 8 time points per patient. Sequencing used immunoSEQ multiplex PCR; TCRdb keeps in-frame clones, though not all of them. In the table there are approximately 100,000 clones, about nine tenths of which are singletons. The rearrangement joins TRBV7-6 to TRBJ2-3, with D perhaps matching TRBD2 (6 bases). The sequences come from PBMCs, collected around atezolizumab (anti-PD-L1) treatment. The receptor was isolated from a woman of 80 years or more with urothelial cancer. The CDR3 here is CASRSAWGLCTDTQYF. The DNA for the CDR3 is TGTGCCAGCAGATCAGCATGGGGACTCTGCACAGATACGCAGTATTTT.